These 15 T cell receptor beta chains were sequenced from one sample in a study of T cells in Graves' hyperthyroidism and ophthalmopathy. Amplification of TCR beta CDR3 regions used RNA as the template. HTBI primers were employed in a first-round RT-PCR of the TCR CDR3. Each CDR3 protein gets one entry after TCRdb re-called the multiplex PCR reads with MiXCR. The table shows under 350,000 distinct CDR3 sequences, with less than 15% occurring only once. What was sequenced was blood. These receptors were taken from a woman aged 30 to 39 with Graves' hyperthyroidism that later progressed to Graves' ophthalmopathy.

This clonotype was found many times. The rearrangement uses TRBV6-5 and TRBJ1-6; no definite D call. Between the trimmed V and J ends, which lost 0 bases and 10 bases, there was a span of 16 bases. CDR3 size: 16 residues. Germline CDR1 and CDR2: MNHEY and SVGAGI. The CDR3 coding sequence is TGTGCCAGCAGTTACTCGATCGTTTCTCCGGGATCACCCCTCCACTTT. It is translated as CASSYSIVSPGSPLHF.

The V and J genes are TRBV19 and TRBJ2-1, with 8 bases identical to TRBD2. V shed 3 bases, J shed 8 bases, and the junction held 9 bases outside the gene matches. The germline V gene encodes CDR1 LNHDA and CDR2 SQIVND (reference sequence). The CDR3 spans 15 residues. The CDR3 DNA follows: TGTGCCAGTAGTATCCTCGGGACTAGTTTCGATGAGCAGTTCTTC. Translation: CASSILGTSFDEQFF.

In this sample, this clonotype turned up many times. The rearrangement links TRBV3-1 to TRBJ1-5; the D gene is possibly TRBD1 (6 bases). The germline gives CDR1 LGHDT, CDR2 YNNKEL (reference sequence). The CDR3 is made up of 16 amino acids. Deletions cut 1 base from V and 8 bases from J, with 18 bases between. In nucleotides, the CDR3 is TGTGCCAGCAGCCAAGGGGGGGCCACACTGCATGAGCCCCAGCATTTT. Amino acid sequence: CASSQGGATLHEPQHF.

This clonotype was recorded many times. V is TRBV12-3 or TRBV12-4 and J is TRBJ1-1; tentatively, D is TRBD1 (6 bases). The CDR3 loop spans 14 amino acids. V was pared by 3 bases and J by 11 bases, with 19 bases between. CDR3 in amino acids: CASSFRGEGHWAFF. The CDR3 DNA is TGTGCCAGCAGTTTTAGGGGGGAGGGACACTGGGCTTTCTTT.

This clonotype was detected ten times or more. V gene TRBV20-1 combines with J gene TRBJ2-1; no firm D call. CDR1 and CDR2 from the germline V gene are DFQATT and SNEGSKA (reference sequence). The CDR3 runs 15 residues. Trimming left V 0 bases short and J 0 bases short, with 9 bases between. The CDR3 loop is CSAREVAVSYNEQFF. The CDR3, as DNA: TGCAGTGCTAGAGAGGTAGCCGTCTCCTACAATGAGCAGTTCTTC.

This clonotype came up a few times. The junction and the germline gene differ at one end; a read error may be behind it. This chain links TRBV7-2 with TRBJ2-7; D possibly matches TRBD1 or TRBD2 (6 bases each). Germline V gene lookup returns CDR1 SGHTA and CDR2 FQGNSA. CDR3 length: 15 residues. The DNA of the CDR3 is TGTGCCAGCAGCCCAAGGGTAGGGGGGTCCTACAAGCAGTACTTC. Amino acids: CASSPRVGGSYKQYF.

This clonotype came up many times. The chain employs TRBV18 and TRBJ1-2; D is unresolved. V lost 3 bases, J lost 2 bases, and 10 bases lay in between. Per germline, CDR1 KGHSH and CDR2 LQKENI. This CDR3 is built from 14 residues. The CDR3 region has the DNA TGTGCCAGCTCACCCGAAAAGGGCAACTATGGCTACACCTTC. This sequence encodes CASSPEKGNYGYTF. Filled out from reference TRBV18 and TRBJ1-2, the complete variable domain reads NAGVMQNPRHLVRRRGQEARLRCSPMKGHSHVYWYRQLPEEGLKFMVYLQKENIIDESGMPKERFSAEFPKEGPSILRIQQVVRGDSAAYFCASSPEKGNYGYTFGSGTRLTVV.

The J gene is TRBJ1-1, the V gene TRBV4-1, with D uncertain. V was cut by 0 bases and J by 11 bases, with 13 bases left in between. Germline CDR1 MGHRA, CDR2 YSYEKL. The CDR3 consists of 13 residues. The CDR3: CASSQEPSGTAFF. The CDR3 DNA follows: TGCGCCAGCAGCCAAGAACCGTCAGGTACCGCTTTCTTT.

This clonotype has a count of ten or more. The V and J genes are TRBV6-1 and TRBJ1-2, with 9 bases lining up with TRBD1. CDR1 and CDR2 from the germline V gene are MNHNS and SASEGT. Losses at the gene ends were 7 bases for V and 1 base for J; bases not matched to a gene: 4. The CDR3 spans 14 residues. The CDR3 reads CASTETGGNYGYTF. The DNA of the CDR3 is TGTGCCAGCACGGAGACAGGGGGTAACTATGGCTACACCTTC.

This clonotype was seen ten or more times. This chain joins TRBV27 and TRBJ2-1; 7 nucleotides line up with TRBD2. CDR3 length equals 16 residues. Germline CDR1 MNHEY, CDR2 SMNVEV (reference sequence). V gave up 7 bases and J gave up 2 bases; unmatched junction bases: 11. The CDR3 here is CASMIWWTRTYNEQFF. The CDR3 coding sequence is TGTGCCAGCATGATTTGGTGGACTAGGACCTACAATGAGCAGTTCTTC.

Ten or more counts support this clonotype. The genes are TRBV20-1 and TRBJ2-5, with 9 nucleotides matching TRBD1. This CDR3 is built from 14 residues. The germline V gene encodes CDR1 DFQATT and CDR2 SNEGSKA (reference sequence). V gave up 1 base and J gave up 5 bases; unmatched junction bases: 5. The chain's CDR3 is CSARVDRGGETQYF. The CDR3 bases are TGCAGTGCTAGAGTCGACAGGGGGGGGGAGACCCAGTACTTC.

This clonotype was picked up a small number of times. This may be a read error, as it is one base from a much larger clone. The V gene is TRBV18, the J gene TRBJ1-1; 11 bases agree with TRBD1. The CDR3 covers 17 residues. Germline V gene data show CDR1 as KGHSH and CDR2 as LQKENI. CDR3 nucleotide sequence: TGTGCCAGCCCACCCCCTGGACAGGGGGCAAGGAACACTGAAGCTTTCTTT. Translating gives CASPPPGQGARNTEAFF.

The sample holds many counts of this clonotype. The chain recombines TRBV7-9 with TRBJ2-1; possible D gene TRBD2, 5 bases. This CDR3 has 14 residues. The germline CDR1 and CDR2 sequences are SEHNR and FQNEAQ (reference sequence). Trimming removed 2 bases at V and 7 bases at J, with 12 bases between. CDR3 protein: CASSLPPSSNEQFF. Written as DNA, the CDR3 is TGTGCCAGCAGCTTACCCCCTAGCTCAAATGAGCAGTTCTTC.

This clonotype was found many times. The chain links TRBV6-1 to TRBJ2-6; TRBD2 matches at 13 bases. CDR1 is MNHNS and CDR2 is SASEGT in the germline V gene. The V gene end was trimmed by 6 bases and the J gene end by 0 bases; junction bases not matched to a gene: 5. The CDR3 totals 18 residues. For the CDR3, the DNA is TGTGCCAGCAGCGGAACTAGCGGGAGGGGCTCTGGGGCCAACGTCCTGACTTTC. Its protein is CASSGTSGRGSGANVLTF.

This chain uses TRBV7-6 with TRBJ1-1, with 7 bases fitting TRBD1. CDR3 length equals 15 residues. From germline, CDR1 is SGHVS and CDR2 FNYEAQ. With V trimmed by 3 bases and J by 4 bases, 8 bases remained unmatched. CDR3 sequence reads: CASSLAGGGGTEAFF. Here the CDR3 DNA reads TGTGCCAGCAGCTTGGCAGGGGGTGGGGGCACTGAAGCTTTCTTT.